This T cell receptor (beta chain) derives from a study of T cells and copy number aberrations in small-cell lung cancer (dated by TCRdb to 2020 to 2022). The study in broad terms: Whole-exome sequencing of the same tumor regions was paired with TCR repertoire sequencing so that T cell metrics could be related to mutations and copy number aberrations. Tumor TCR data existed for 16 to 20 patients, while 14 patients had TCR data covering both tumor and normal tissue. General conclusions and limits of the study: Compared with adjacent lung tissue, tumors showed lower T-cell density, richness and clonality, although the density difference was not significant. The study was limited by a small sample size because surgical resection is uncommon in small-cell lung cancer, and validation of the findings is required. All specimens consisted of formalin-fixed paraffin-embedded tissue, which is known to introduce sequencing artifacts.

As encoded in the germline V gene (reference sequence), CDR1 is SGHNT while CDR2 is YYREEE. The CDR3 sequence holds 17 residues, the cysteine and phenylalanine included. The entry retains the CDR3 DNA only, 51 bases that are in frame from base 1. Notes on this clone: Its recognized antigen is unknown. Mismatch with germline at one junction end may stem from a read error.

Donors were patients with limited-stage small-cell lung cancer who underwent surgical resection in Hangzhou, China, between about 2008 and 2021. All donors were treated with upfront surgery without preoperative chemotherapy or radiotherapy, and immunotherapy was not given to any donor before or after surgery. All 20 or so patients in the sequenced cohort were smokers or heavy second-hand smokers. Adjacent normal lung tissue was taken at least 2 cm away from the tumor margin, and two pathologists confirmed morphologically that the tissue was free of malignant cells. Multi-region TCR-beta sequencing of resected limited-stage small-cell lung cancers and of tumor-adjacent lung tissue was performed to characterize T cell repertoire heterogeneity. The AllPrep DNA/RNA FFPE Kit (Qiagen) was used to extract genomic DNA from FFPE tissue. Using multiplexed V- and J-gene primers, the immunoSEQ hsTCRB Kit amplified TCR-beta CDR3 regions from genomic DNA. Unique DNA barcodes were added in a second PCR, and the samples were pooled together with a negative control and a positive control. Sequencing of the pooled TCR-beta libraries was performed on an Illumina MiSeq using a 150-cycle paired-end protocol. As for how the authors treated the data: Raw sequencing data were processed by Adaptive Biotechnologies into a report with normalized, annotated TCR-beta repertoires. T-cell density was calculated by normalizing TCR-beta templates to usable DNA, with usable DNA estimated through amplification of housekeeping genes. Richness counted unique rearrangements, and clonality was defined as 1 minus Pielou's evenness. Drawn from immuneACCESS, this table holds only the in-frame rearrangements with V and J called that TCRdb kept. Clones are partly lost; checked studies trace under half to an unresolved V gene and leave the rest unexplained. V, J and clone size are taken as reported in that table, and D and trimming were inferred from the DNA itself. The sample yields fewer than 2,000 clones; around 85% were counted once. The ten largest clones capture 6.2% of the sample.

Recombination joined TRBV5-4 with TRBJ2-2; TRBD2 agrees with 8 junctional bases. Sequences were obtained from normal tissue next to the tumor. This TCR derives from a man in his 60s with small cell lung cancer. The bases read TGTGCCAGCAGCCAGGGGAGCGGGAGAGGGGACACCGGGGAGCTGGTTTTT. This yields the protein CASSQGSGRGDTGELVF.